The 27 T cell receptor beta chains reported below all come from one sample, sequenced in a study of naive and memory T cell subsets. RNA was extracted from 2 to 3 ml of whole blood of healthy adults. Alpha and beta constant region primers primed reverse transcription for blood and skin samples. TCRdb used MiXCR to reprocess the 5' RACE reads, holding one entry per CDR3 protein. The sample lists tens of thousands of distinct CDR3 sequences; under 30% were seen once. The receptor source for this set is a female donor in good health.

This clonotype was seen more than once but under ten times. The chain combines TRBV20-1 with TRBJ1-2; TRBD1 matches 9 bases. The V gene's germline CDR1 is DFQATT and CDR2 SNEGSKA (reference sequence). Germline trimming cut 5 bases from V and 8 bases from J; bases unmatched to any gene: 9. The CDR3 has 13 residues. The CDR3, as DNA: TGCAGTGCTCAACCACAGGGGGCAGGGGGCTACACCTTC. Its protein is CSAQPQGAGGYTF.

J is TRBJ2-7 and V is TRBV20-1; D is possibly TRBD1 (5 bases). The CDR3 length is 12 residues. Germline V gene data show CDR1 as DFQATT and CDR2 as SNEGSKA (reference sequence). Trimming took off 6 bases at V and 4 bases at J, with 13 bases between the two ends. The CDR3 region is CSAARQSYEQYF. The CDR3 DNA is TGCAGTGCCGCTAGACAGTCTTACGAGCAGTACTTC.

The chain has TRBV6-5 and TRBJ2-3, with 7 nucleotides matching TRBD2. V was pared by 4 bases and J by 4 bases, with 2 bases of the junction left unmatched. CDR1 MNHEY and CDR2 SVGAGI come from the germline V gene. The CDR3 totals 13 residues. In DNA form, the CDR3 reads TGTGCCAGCAGTTCCACTAGCGCAGATACGCAGTATTTT. Translation: CASSSTSADTQYF.

V gene TRBV9 combines with J gene TRBJ1-5; D uncertain. The CDR3 has 14 residues. Trimming removed 3 bases at V and 0 bases at J, with 7 bases between. The germline V gene has CDR1 SGDLS and CDR2 YYNGEE. CDR3: CASSEDYSNQPQHF. The CDR3 DNA follows: TGTGCCAGCAGCGAGGATTATAGCAATCAGCCCCAGCATTTT.

This clonotype was detected a few times. The rearrangement uses TRBV7-2 and TRBJ1-1, with D unclear. V was shortened by 5 bases and J by 6 bases, with 13 bases between the two germline ends. Germline V gives CDR1 SGHTA, CDR2 FQGNSA. There are 13 residues in the CDR3. CDR3 coding DNA: TGTGCCAGCAGCGTAGACCCGGTGGCTGAAGCTTTCTTT. Its translation: CASSVDPVAEAFF. Based on the CDR3 plus reference TRBV7-2 and TRBJ1-1, the full variable domain is GAGVSQSPSNKVTEKGKDVELRCDPISGHTALYWYRQSLGQGLEFLIYFQGNSAPDKSGLPSDRFSAERTGGSVSTLTIQRTQQEDSAVYLCASSVDPVAEAFFGQGTRLTVV.

This clonotype showed up just a few times. This rearrangement joins TRBV6-1 to TRBJ1-2; 7 positions agree with TRBD1. The CDR3 runs 15 residues. CDR1 MNHNS and CDR2 SASEGT come from the germline V gene. Trimming cost V 1 base and J 4 bases; bases outside gene matches: 6. The CDR3 sequence is CASSEGGGGGYGYTF. CDR3 coding DNA: TGTGCCAGCAGTGAAGGGGGAGGGGGCGGCTATGGCTACACCTTC.

The chain links TRBV10-1 to TRBJ2-3, with 9 bases aligning to TRBD2. The ends lost 6 bases at V and 4 bases at J; junction bases unmatched: 5. There are 14 residues in the CDR3. The germline V gene has CDR1 WNHNN and CDR2 SYGVQD (reference sequence). The CDR3 is CASRPGLASDTQYF. The CDR3 DNA reads TGCGCCAGCAGGCCGGGACTAGCCTCAGATACGCAGTATTTT.

There are many counts of this clonotype. This chain joins TRBV6-2 or TRBV6-3 and TRBJ2-7; D could derive from TRBD1 or TRBD2 (5 bases each). The CDR3 loop spans 15 amino acids. V was trimmed by 1 base and J by 0 bases, leaving 10 bases between them. Germline CDR1 and CDR2: MNHEY and SVGEGT. The CDR3 is CASSYWPGTSYEQYF. CDR3 DNA sequence: TGTGCCAGCAGTTACTGGCCCGGGACCTCCTACGAGCAGTACTTC.

Within the sample, this clonotype is medium-sized. The chain uses TRBV12-3 or TRBV12-4 and TRBJ2-3; D possibly corresponds to TRBD2 (6 bases). V dropped 5 bases and J dropped 5 bases, with 8 bases sitting between them. This CDR3 is built from 12 residues. CDR3 nucleotide sequence: TGTGCCAGCAGTATGGGGGGAGATACGCAGTATTTT. It yields the protein CASSMGGDTQYF.

This clonotype was observed a few times. The rearrangement joins TRBV29-1 to TRBJ1-2, with D tentatively TRBD1 (5 bases). CDR3 size: 14 residues. Germline-derived CDR1 and CDR2 are SQVTM and ANQGSEA. The ends were cut back, 3 bases at V and 2 bases at J, with 13 bases in the middle. CDR3 DNA: TGCAGCGTTGACGATAACTCAGGGAACTATGGCTACACCTTC. As protein: CSVDDNSGNYGYTF.

The rearrangement uses TRBV6-5 and TRBJ2-3; D perhaps matches TRBD1 (5 bases). The ends were cut back, 6 bases at V and 4 bases at J, with 14 bases in the middle. The length of the CDR3 is 14 residues. CDR1 is MNHEY and CDR2 is SVGAGI in the germline V gene. CDR3 amino acids: CASSTDRGADTQYF. The DNA of the CDR3 is TGTGCCAGCAGCACAGACAGAGGTGCAGATACGCAGTATTTT.

This clonotype was observed at least ten times. V is TRBV3-1 and J is TRBJ2-5, with no clear D. With 2 bases removed from V and 2 bases from J, the gap between germline ends came to 15 bases. This CDR3 is built from 16 residues. Germline CDR1 and CDR2: LGHDT and YNNKEL (reference sequence). The CDR3 region is CASSQRGLGRQETQYF. The CDR3 DNA reads as TGTGCCAGCAGCCAAAGAGGTTTAGGAAGACAAGAGACCCAGTACTTC.

By frequency in the sample, this clonotype is medium-sized. The rearrangement links TRBV4-2 to TRBJ1-2; D is unresolved. V was trimmed by 0 bases and J by 5 bases, leaving 19 bases between them. The CDR3 extends over 17 amino acids. Germline V gives CDR1 LGHNA, CDR2 YNFKEQ. CDR3 loop: CASSQELARSLPYGYTF. CDR3 bases: TGTGCCAGCAGCCAAGAATTGGCCAGGAGCCTTCCTTATGGCTACACCTTC.

The V gene is TRBV29-1, the J gene TRBJ2-1; D is possibly TRBD2 (6 bases). Trimming cost V 7 bases and J 1 base, with 11 bases left between them. Germline V CDR1 and CDR2: SQVTM, ANQGSEA. CDR3 length: 13 residues. In nucleotides, the CDR3 is TGCAGCGCCGGGAGAGAGTCCTACAATGAGCAGTTCTTC. Translated, it gives CSAGRESYNEQFF.

This clonotype was picked up a small number of times. The rearrangement links TRBV7-2 to TRBJ1-2; tentative D call: TRBD1 (5 bases). The CDR3 length is 15 residues. Trimming shortened V by 5 bases and J by 4 bases, and 17 bases separated the two germline ends. CDR1 is SGHTA and CDR2 is FQGNSA in the germline V gene. The CDR3 here is CASSPRDGPTYGYTF. As DNA, the CDR3 is TGTGCCAGCAGCCCGAGGGACGGCCCCACCTATGGCTACACCTTC.

This clonotype was picked up a small number of times. The chain couples TRBV6-5 to TRBJ2-1; 10 positions agree with TRBD2. The V and J ends lost 3 bases and 4 bases, in that order; junction bases with no gene match: 15. This CDR3 region has 19 residues. Germline CDR1 is MNHEY and CDR2 is SVGAGI. CDR3: CASSYQLAGSRTSYNEQFF. The CDR3 bases are TGTGCCAGCAGTTATCAACTAGCGGGAAGCCGTACCAGTTACAATGAGCAGTTCTTC.

This clonotype was picked up many times. The CDR3 region has the DNA TGTGCCAGCTCACCATCAGGCCTAGGCTATGGCTACACCTTC. Residues: CASSPSGLGYGYTF. The rearrangement uses TRBV18 and TRBJ1-2, with no clear D. Looked up from germline, CDR1 is KGHSH and CDR2 is LQKENI. The CDR3 extends over 14 amino acids. V was clipped by 2 bases and J by 4 bases, with 11 bases between them.

The CDR3 DNA follows: TGCAGCGCCCGCCGGGGGGCTCGGGAGACCCAGTACTTC. Its protein product is CSARRGARETQYF. This rearrangement joins TRBV29-1 to TRBJ2-5, with D possibly TRBD2 on 7 matching bases. This CDR3 has 13 amino acids. Trimming left V 7 bases short and J 5 bases short, with 17 bases between. Germline values: CDR1 SQVTM, CDR2 ANQGSEA.

In regard to this clonotype: Just one base apart from a much larger clone, this may be a read error. The genes are TRBV29-1 and TRBJ1-1; a possible D gene is TRBD1 (6 bases). CDR1 and CDR2 (germline): SQVTM, ANQGSEA. The CDR3 contains 13 residues. The CDR3: CGVRTAVSTEAFF. CDR3 sequence (DNA): TGCGGCGTAAGGACAGCGGTGAGCACTGAAGCTTTCTTT.

This clonotype was recorded at least ten times. The chain employs TRBV7-9 and TRBJ1-2; 8 nucleotides match TRBD1. Germline V lookup: CDR1 SEHNR, CDR2 FQNEAQ (reference sequence). The CDR3 extends over 13 amino acids. V was pared by 5 bases and J by 6 bases, with 5 bases of the junction left unmatched. As DNA, the CDR3 is TGTGCCAGCAGCCAGAACAGGGGGGATGGCTACACCTTC. Translating it yields CASSQNRGDGYTF.

V is TRBV6-2 or TRBV6-3 and J is TRBJ2-7, with a weak D call TRBD2 (5 bases). Germline lookup yields CDR1 MNHEY and CDR2 SVGEGT. V dropped 6 bases and J dropped 6 bases, with 18 bases sitting between them. The CDR3 loop spans 14 amino acids. The DNA of the CDR3 is TGTGCCAGCAGCTATGTCTTGCGGGTTGGCGAGCAGTACTTC. Translated: CASSYVLRVGEQYF.

This clonotype was detected only a few times. This chain uses TRBV20-1 with TRBJ2-1; 13 bases align to TRBD2. The CDR3 covers 16 residues. CDR1 is DFQATT and CDR2 is SNEGSKA in the germline V gene (reference sequence). V shed 5 bases, J shed 3 bases, and the junction held 7 bases outside the gene matches. The CDR3 spells CSAYSGTSGIYNEQFF. In DNA form, the CDR3 reads TGCAGTGCTTATTCCGGGACTAGCGGGATCTACAATGAGCAGTTCTTC.

In this sample, this clonotype is medium-sized. V is TRBV7-9 and J is TRBJ2-5, with D perhaps matching TRBD2 (5 bases). The CDR3 loop spans 16 amino acids. Per germline, CDR1 SEHNR and CDR2 FQNEAQ (reference sequence). Trimming took 1 base from V and 5 from J, leaving 17 bases between them. The CDR3 is CASSLDTGIRRETQYF. The CDR3 DNA follows: TGTGCCAGCAGCTTAGATACCGGGATCCGGAGGGAGACCCAGTACTTC.

The chain couples TRBV6-5 to TRBJ1-2; D possibly corresponds to TRBD1 (5 bases). Germline CDR1 reads MNHEY; CDR2 reads SVGAGI. V was clipped by 2 bases and J by 7 bases, with 23 bases between them. The CDR3 is 17 residues long. The CDR3 nucleotides are TGTGCCAGCAGTTACCGGAGGACCGGCCGGGGACTTGCTGGCTACACCTTC. It translates to CASSYRRTGRGLAGYTF.

This clonotype was detected only a few times. The chain is built from TRBV29-1 and TRBJ2-3, with D tentatively TRBD2 (6 bases). The V gene lost 1 base and the J gene lost 4 bases, with 12 bases spanning the gap. The CDR3 loop spans 14 amino acids. Germline lookup yields CDR1 SQVTM and CDR2 ANQGSEA. CDR3: CSVEGSGDADTQYF. The CDR3 DNA reads as TGCAGCGTTGAAGGATCGGGAGACGCAGATACGCAGTATTTT.

This clonotype ranks as medium-sized (0.01 to 0.1%). J is TRBJ1-1 and V is TRBV20-1; 9 nucleotides align to TRBD1. CDR3 length: 13 amino acids. Germline CDR1 is DFQATT and CDR2 is SNEGSKA (reference sequence). The V segment lost 6 bases and the J segment 4 bases; nucleotides outside the gene matches: 6. The CDR3 sequence is CSALDRGGTEAFF. DNA of the CDR3: TGCAGTGCCCTGGACAGGGGAGGCACTGAAGCTTTCTTT.

This sequence joins TRBV6-1 and TRBJ1-5, with D unresolved. This CDR3 is 13 amino acids long. V was trimmed by 7 bases and J by 0 bases, leaving 7 bases between them. The germline CDR1 and CDR2 sequences are MNHNS and SASEGT. CDR3 nucleotide sequence: TGTGCCAGCAAGGGTGATAGCAATCAGCCCCAGCATTTT. It codes for CASKGDSNQPQHF.